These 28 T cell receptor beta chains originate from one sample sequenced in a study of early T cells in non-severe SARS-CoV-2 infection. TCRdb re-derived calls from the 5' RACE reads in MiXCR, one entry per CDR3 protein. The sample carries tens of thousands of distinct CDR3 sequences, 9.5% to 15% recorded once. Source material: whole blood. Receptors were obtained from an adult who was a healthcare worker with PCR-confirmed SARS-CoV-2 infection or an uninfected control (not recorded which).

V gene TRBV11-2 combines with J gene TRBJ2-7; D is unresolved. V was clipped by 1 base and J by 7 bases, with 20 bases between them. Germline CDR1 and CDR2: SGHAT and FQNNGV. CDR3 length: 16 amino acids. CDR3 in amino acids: CASSLGGRVEGGEQYF. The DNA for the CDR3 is TGTGCCAGCAGCTTAGGGGGTAGGGTCGAAGGTGGGGAGCAGTACTTC.

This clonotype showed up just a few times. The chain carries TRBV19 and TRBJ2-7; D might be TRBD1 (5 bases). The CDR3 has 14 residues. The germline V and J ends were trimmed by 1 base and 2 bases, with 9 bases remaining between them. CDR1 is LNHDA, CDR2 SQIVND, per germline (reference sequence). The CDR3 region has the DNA TGTGCCAGTAGTATAGGGCCAGGGCCCTACGAGCAGTACTTC. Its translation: CASSIGPGPYEQYF. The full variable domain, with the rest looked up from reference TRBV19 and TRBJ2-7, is DGGITQSPKYLFRKEGQNVTLSCEQNLNHDAMYWYRQDPGQGLRLIYYSQIVNDFQKGDIAEGYSVSREKKESFPLTVTSAQKNPTAFYLCASSIGPGPYEQYFGPGTRLTVT.

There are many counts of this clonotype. The CDR3 coding sequence is TGTGCCAGCACCACCCCCGAAACAGGGGAAAGCACAGATACGCAGTATTTT. It codes for CASTTPETGESTDTQYF. This chain links TRBV7-9 with TRBJ2-3; 7 bases are a match to TRBD1. Germline CDR1 SEHNR, CDR2 FQNEAQ (reference sequence). J lost 0 bases, V lost 7 bases, and 13 bases had no gene match. The CDR3 extends over 17 amino acids.

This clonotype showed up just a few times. CDR3 nucleotides: TGTGCCAGCAGCTTACTGGGTGGTTCACCCCTCCACTTT. It codes for CASSLLGGSPLHF. V and J are TRBV7-9 and TRBJ1-6; no reliable D call. CDR3 length equals 13 residues. Per the germline V gene, CDR1 is SEHNR and CDR2 is FQNEAQ (reference sequence). Trimming shortened V by 2 bases and J by 9 bases, and 8 bases separated the two germline ends.

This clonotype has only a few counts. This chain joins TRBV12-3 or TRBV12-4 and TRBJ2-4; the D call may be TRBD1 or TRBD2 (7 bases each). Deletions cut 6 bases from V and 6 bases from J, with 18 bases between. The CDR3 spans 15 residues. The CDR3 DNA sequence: TGTGCCAGCAGACCTAACAGGGGAGGGGTAAACATTCAGTACTTC. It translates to CASRPNRGGVNIQYF.

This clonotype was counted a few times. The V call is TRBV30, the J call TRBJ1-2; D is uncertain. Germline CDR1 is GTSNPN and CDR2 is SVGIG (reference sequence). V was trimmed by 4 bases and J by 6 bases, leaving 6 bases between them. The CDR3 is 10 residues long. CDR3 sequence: CAWNLDGYTF. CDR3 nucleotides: TGTGCCTGGAATCTAGATGGCTACACCTTC.

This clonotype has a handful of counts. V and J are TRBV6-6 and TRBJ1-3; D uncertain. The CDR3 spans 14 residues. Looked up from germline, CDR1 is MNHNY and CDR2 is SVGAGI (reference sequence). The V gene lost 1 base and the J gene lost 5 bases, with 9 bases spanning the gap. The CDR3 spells CASSYLNARNTIYF. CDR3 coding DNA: TGTGCCAGCAGTTACTTAAACGCTAGAAACACCATATATTTT.

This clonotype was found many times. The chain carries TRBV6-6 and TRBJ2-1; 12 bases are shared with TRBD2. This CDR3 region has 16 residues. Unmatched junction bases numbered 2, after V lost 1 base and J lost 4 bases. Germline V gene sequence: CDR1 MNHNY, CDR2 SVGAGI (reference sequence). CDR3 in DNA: TGTGCCAGCAGTTACTTGCTAGCGGGGGGGTACAATGAGCAGTTCTTC. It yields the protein CASSYLLAGGYNEQFF.

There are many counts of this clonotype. Here the CDR3 DNA reads TGTGCCAGCAGCCCACGGAGTTTTTCCCGGGAGCAGTACTTC. It yields the protein CASSPRSFSREQYF. The chain links TRBV6-6 to TRBJ2-7; no reliable D call. The CDR3 is 14 residues long. The V gene's germline CDR1 is MNHNY and CDR2 SVGAGI (reference sequence). Trimming removed 6 bases from V and 7 bases from J, with 19 bases in between.

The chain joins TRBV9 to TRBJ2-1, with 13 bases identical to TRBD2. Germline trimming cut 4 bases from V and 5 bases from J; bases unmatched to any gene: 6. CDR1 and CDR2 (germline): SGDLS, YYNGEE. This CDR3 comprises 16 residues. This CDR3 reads CASSPWTSGGHNEQFF. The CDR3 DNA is TGTGCCAGCAGCCCATGGACTAGCGGGGGCCACAATGAGCAGTTCTTC.

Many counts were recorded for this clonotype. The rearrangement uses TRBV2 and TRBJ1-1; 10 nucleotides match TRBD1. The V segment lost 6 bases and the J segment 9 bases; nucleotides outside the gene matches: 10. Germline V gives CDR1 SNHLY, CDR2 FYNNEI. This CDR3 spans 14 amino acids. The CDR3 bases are TGTGCCAGCAGGGGACAGGGGAGTATGCTGAAAGCTTTCTTT. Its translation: CASRGQGSMLKAFF.

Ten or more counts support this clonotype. In nucleotides, the CDR3 is TGCAGCGTTCTAAGACAGACAACTAATGAAAAACTGTTTTTT. Protein: CSVLRQTTNEKLFF. V is TRBV29-1 and J is TRBJ1-4, with D perhaps TRBD1 (5 bases). The V gene lost 5 bases and the J gene lost 0 bases, with 10 bases spanning the gap. This CDR3 is built from 14 residues. Germline V CDR1 and CDR2: SQVTM, ANQGSEA.

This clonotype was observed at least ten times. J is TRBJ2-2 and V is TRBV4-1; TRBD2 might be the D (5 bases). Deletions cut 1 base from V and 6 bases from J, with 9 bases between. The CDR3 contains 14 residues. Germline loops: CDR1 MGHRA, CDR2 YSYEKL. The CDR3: CASSQVPAAGELFF. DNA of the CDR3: TGCGCCAGCAGCCAAGTCCCAGCGGCCGGGGAGCTGTTTTTT.

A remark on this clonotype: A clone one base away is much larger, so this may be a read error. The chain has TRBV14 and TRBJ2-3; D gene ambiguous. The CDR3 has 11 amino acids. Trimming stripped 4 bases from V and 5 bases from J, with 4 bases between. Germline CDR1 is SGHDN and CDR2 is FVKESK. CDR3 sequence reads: CASSPIDTQYF. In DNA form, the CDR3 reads TGTGCCAGCAGCCCGATAGATACGCAGTATTTT.

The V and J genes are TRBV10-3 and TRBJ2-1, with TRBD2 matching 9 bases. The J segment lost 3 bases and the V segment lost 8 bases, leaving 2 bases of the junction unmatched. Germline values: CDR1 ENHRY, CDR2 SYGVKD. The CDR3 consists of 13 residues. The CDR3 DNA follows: TGTGCCATCGGAGCGGGAGGCTACAATGAGCAGTTCTTC. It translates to CAIGAGGYNEQFF.

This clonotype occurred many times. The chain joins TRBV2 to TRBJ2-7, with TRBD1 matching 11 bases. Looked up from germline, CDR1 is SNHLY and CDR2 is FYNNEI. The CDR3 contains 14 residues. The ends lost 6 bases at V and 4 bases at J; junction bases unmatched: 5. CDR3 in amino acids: CASSGQGAGYEQYF. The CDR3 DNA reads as TGTGCCAGCAGCGGACAGGGGGCTGGGTACGAGCAGTACTTC.

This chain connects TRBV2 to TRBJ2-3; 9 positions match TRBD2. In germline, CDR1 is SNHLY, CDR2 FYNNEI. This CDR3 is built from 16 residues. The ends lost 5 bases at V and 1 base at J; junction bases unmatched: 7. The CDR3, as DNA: TGTGCCAGCAGTCCGACTAGCGGAGTCGGCACAGATACGCAGTATTTT. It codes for CASSPTSGVGTDTQYF.

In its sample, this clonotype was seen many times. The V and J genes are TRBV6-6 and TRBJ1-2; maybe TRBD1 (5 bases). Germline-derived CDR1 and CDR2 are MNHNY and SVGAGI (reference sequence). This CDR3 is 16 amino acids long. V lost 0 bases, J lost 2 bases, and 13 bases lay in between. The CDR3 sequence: CASSYSPADRNYGYTF. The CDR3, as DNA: TGTGCCAGCAGTTACTCCCCAGCCGACAGAAACTATGGCTACACCTTC.

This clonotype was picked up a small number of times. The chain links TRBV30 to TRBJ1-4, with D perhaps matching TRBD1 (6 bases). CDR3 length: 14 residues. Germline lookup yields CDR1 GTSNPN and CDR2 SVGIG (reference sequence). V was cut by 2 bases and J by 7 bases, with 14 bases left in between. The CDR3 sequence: CAWSRAGEGEKLFF. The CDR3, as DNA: TGTGCCTGGAGTAGGGCAGGGGAAGGTGAAAAACTGTTTTTT.

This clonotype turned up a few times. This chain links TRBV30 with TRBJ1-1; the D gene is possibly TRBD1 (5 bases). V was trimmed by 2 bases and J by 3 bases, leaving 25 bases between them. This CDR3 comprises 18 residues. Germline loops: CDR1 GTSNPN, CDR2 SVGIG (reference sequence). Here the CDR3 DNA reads TGTGCCTGGAGTTGGGGCCGGGGTTTTAACCCTGGGGACACTGAAGCTTTCTTT. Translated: CAWSWGRGFNPGDTEAFF. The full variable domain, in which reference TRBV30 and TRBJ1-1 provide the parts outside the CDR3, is SQTIHQWPATLVQPVGSPLSLECTVEGTSNPNLYWYRQAAGRGLQLLFYSVGIGQISSEVPQNLSASRPQDRQFILSSKKLLLSDSGFYLCAWSWGRGFNPGDTEAFFGQGTRLTVV.

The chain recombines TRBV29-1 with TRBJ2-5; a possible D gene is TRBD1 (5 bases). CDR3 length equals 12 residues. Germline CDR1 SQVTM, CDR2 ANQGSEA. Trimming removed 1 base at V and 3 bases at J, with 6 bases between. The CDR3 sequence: CSVEGREETQYF. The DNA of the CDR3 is TGCAGCGTTGAAGGCAGGGAAGAGACCCAGTACTTC.

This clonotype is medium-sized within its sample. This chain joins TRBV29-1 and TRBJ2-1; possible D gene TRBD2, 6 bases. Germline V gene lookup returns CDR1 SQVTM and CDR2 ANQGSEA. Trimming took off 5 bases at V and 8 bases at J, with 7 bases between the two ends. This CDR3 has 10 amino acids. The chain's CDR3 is CSVWRDEQFF. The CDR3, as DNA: TGCAGCGTTTGGAGGGATGAGCAGTTCTTC.

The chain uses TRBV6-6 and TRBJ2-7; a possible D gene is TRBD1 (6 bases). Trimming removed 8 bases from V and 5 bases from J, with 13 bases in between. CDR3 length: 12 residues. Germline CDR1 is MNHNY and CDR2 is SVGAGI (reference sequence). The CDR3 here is CASATGLNEQYF. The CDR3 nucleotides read TGTGCCAGCGCAACAGGGTTGAACGAGCAGTACTTC.

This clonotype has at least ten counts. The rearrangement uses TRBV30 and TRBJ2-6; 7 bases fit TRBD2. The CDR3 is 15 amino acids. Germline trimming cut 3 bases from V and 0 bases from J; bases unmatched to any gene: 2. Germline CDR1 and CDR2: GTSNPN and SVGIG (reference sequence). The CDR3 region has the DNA TGTGCCTGGAGACCGGGGGGCTCTGGGGCCAACGTCCTGACTTTC. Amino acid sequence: CAWRPGGSGANVLTF.

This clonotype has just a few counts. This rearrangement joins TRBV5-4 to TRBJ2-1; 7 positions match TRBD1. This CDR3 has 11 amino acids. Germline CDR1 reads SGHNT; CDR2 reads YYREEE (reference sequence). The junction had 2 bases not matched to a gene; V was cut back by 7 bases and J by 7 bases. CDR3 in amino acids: CASHRGNEQFF. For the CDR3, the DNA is TGTGCCAGCCACAGGGGAAATGAGCAGTTCTTC.

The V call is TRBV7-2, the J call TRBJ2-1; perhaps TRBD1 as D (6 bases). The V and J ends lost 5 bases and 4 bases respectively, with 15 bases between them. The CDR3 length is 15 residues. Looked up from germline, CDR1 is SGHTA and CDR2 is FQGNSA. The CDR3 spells CASSPQGRVYNEQFF. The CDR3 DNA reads TGTGCCAGCAGCCCACAGGGAAGGGTATACAATGAGCAGTTCTTC.

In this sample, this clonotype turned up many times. The DNA for the CDR3 is TGCAGTGCTCGAGCGCGAAGCTCCTACAATGAGCAGTTCTTC. Translating gives CSARARSSYNEQFF. The gene calls are TRBV20-1 and TRBJ2-1; no clear D gene. The length of the CDR3 is 14 residues. Between the trimmed V and J ends, which lost 5 bases and 0 bases, there was a span of 11 bases. Germline V gene sequence: CDR1 DFQATT, CDR2 SNEGSKA (reference sequence).

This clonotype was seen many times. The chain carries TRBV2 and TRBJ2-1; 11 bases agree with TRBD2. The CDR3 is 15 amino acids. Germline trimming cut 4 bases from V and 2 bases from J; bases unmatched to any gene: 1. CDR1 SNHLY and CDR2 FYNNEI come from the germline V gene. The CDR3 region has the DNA TGTGCCAGCAGTGCACTAGCGGGAGCCTACAATGAGCAGTTCTTC. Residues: CASSALAGAYNEQFF. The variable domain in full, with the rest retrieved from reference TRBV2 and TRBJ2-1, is EPEVTQTPSHQVTQMGQEVILRCVPISNHLYFYWYRQILGQKVEFLVSFYNNEISEKSEIFDDQFSVERPDGSNFTLKIRSTKLEDSAMYFCASSALAGAYNEQFFGPGTRLTVL.